The 5 T cell receptor beta chains below come from one sample, sequenced in a study of memory CD4+ T cells and cytomegalovirus serostatus. The sort gate was single viable CD3+CD4+CD8-CD45RO+ cells for memory CD4+ T cells. Data came from immunoSEQ multiplex PCR; TCRdb stores just in-frame clones and leaves some out. The data hold 35,000 to 50,000 clones, with about three quarters observed a single time. The sequencing sample was made of memory CD4+ T cells from blood. Every receptor here comes from an adult in good health and CMV-seronegative.

The rearrangement joins TRBV19 to TRBJ1-5; TRBD1 agrees at 7 bases. After removal of 4 bases from V and 4 bases from J, the junction contained 10 bases not matched to a gene. The CDR3 covers 16 residues. Germline loops: CDR1 LNHDA, CDR2 SQIVND (reference sequence). The CDR3 here is CASSTPPGRGNQPQHF. The DNA for the CDR3 is TGTGCCAGTAGTACCCCCCCGGGCAGGGGGAATCAGCCCCAGCATTTT.

This clone was observed a single time. V usage is TRBV5-6 and J usage is TRBJ2-4; 7 nucleotides agree with TRBD2. In germline, CDR1 is SGHDT, CDR2 YYEEEE. The V and J ends lost 0 bases and 0 bases, in that order; junction bases with no gene match: 3. The CDR3 runs 16 residues. The CDR3 protein is CASSLDRGVAKNIQYF. In DNA, the CDR3 is TGTGCCAGCAGCTTGGATCGGGGGGTAGCCAAAAACATTCAGTACTTC.

The chain uses TRBV2 and TRBJ2-2; maybe TRBD2 (6 bases). V lost 7 bases to trimming and J lost 8 bases, with 11 bases between them. The CDR3 consists of 12 residues. Germline V gives CDR1 SNHLY, CDR2 FYNNEI. CDR3 region: CASNSGEGELFF. The CDR3 region has the DNA TGTGCCAGCAACTCGGGGGAGGGGGAGCTGTTTTTT.

The J gene is TRBJ2-5, the V gene TRBV11-2, with D tentatively TRBD1 (7 bases). The V gene's germline CDR1 is SGHAT and CDR2 FQNNGV. V was pared by 5 bases and J by 5 bases, with 18 bases between. This CDR3 contains 15 residues. This chain's CDR3 is CASSAGQRSQETQYF. In nucleotides, the CDR3 is TGTGCCAGCAGCGCGGGACAGAGGAGTCAGGAGACCCAGTACTTC.

This sequence joins TRBV19 and TRBJ1-1; no definite D call. This CDR3 contains 15 residues. Germline V gives CDR1 LNHDA, CDR2 SQIVND (reference sequence). V lost 1 base and J lost 0, with 9 bases in between. The CDR3 DNA sequence: TGTGCCAGTAGTATAGTAGGGAGACTGAACACTGAAGCTTTCTTT. Translated: CASSIVGRLNTEAFF.